The entry that follows covers one T cell receptor beta chain sequence. Its target is not known. The CDR3 is 17 amino acids. CDR1 is SGHTA, CDR2 FQGNSA, per germline. J gave up 3 bases and V 6 bases, and 14 bases lay outside the gene matches. This entry comes from a study of somatic mutations in cytotoxic T cells in rheumatoid arthritis. General study points: Expanded CD8+ clones had unknown antigen targets. Over 20% of CD8+ cells belonged to the largest CD8+ clone in about an eighth of the 65 patients.

This table comes from immunoSEQ multiplex PCR, and its TCRdb copy is limited to in-frame clones, with some not included. The sample lists nearly 20,000 clones, over 70% occurring once. Source material: CD8+ T cells sorted from blood. The source is a woman in her fifties or sixties in good health. The chain carries TRBV7-2 and TRBJ2-4; the match to TRBD2 covers 7 bases. CDR3 in amino acids: CASSLQPGPGGKNIQYF. CDR3 bases: TGTGCCAGCAGTTTACAACCCGGGCCGGGAGGCAAAAACATTCAGTACTTC.